This TCR beta chain was profiled in a study of beta chain features in type 1 diabetes. Notes on the study in general: Equally in patients and controls, PCR might preferentially amplify shorter templates. In every one of the four CD4+ subsets, TCRB CDR3s were moderately but significantly shorter in Type 1 diabetes patients. It was not settled here whether HLA type affects TCRB rearrangement.

The CDR3 length is 13 residues. V was shortened by 4 bases and J by 3 bases, with 9 bases between the two germline ends. Germline loops: CDR1 MNHEY, CDR2 SVGAGI. Expressed TCRB transcripts got sequenced, as all isolated RNA was reverse transcribed. TCRdb's table, derived via immunoSEQ multiplex PCR, lists solely in-frame clones and lacks some. The sample holds some 160,000 clones, roughly 9% seen once. This clone appeared a few times. Its target is unknown. This receptor was taken from a woman aged 25 to 39 with type 1 diabetes. Sequencing input: central memory CD4+ T cells from blood. The V and J genes are TRBV6-5 and TRBJ1-2; the D gene is possibly TRBD1 (6 bases). The CDR3 nucleotides read TGTGCCAGCAGTTCGCGGACAGACTATGGCTACACCTTC. Its translation: CASSSRTDYGYTF.